Sequencing of this TCR beta chain was carried out in a study of beta chain features in type 1 diabetes. Without exception, sorted populations had purity beyond 98%. The germline gives CDR1 MNHEY, CDR2 SVGAGI. The germline V and J ends were trimmed by 0 bases and 2 bases, with 5 bases remaining between them. The length of the CDR3 is 14 residues. The study reverse transcribed the entire isolated RNA, so it sequenced expressed TCRB transcripts. Each sample of naive, central memory or regulatory T cells had, on average, about 3.57 million reads. Some clones are missing from TCRdb's copy, which holds only in-frame ones; the method was immunoSEQ multiplex PCR. This table holds 250,000 to 350,000 clones, more than 13% found once. As regards this clone: Antigen specificity is unknown.

Study results and caveats: TCRB CDR3 length was moderately but significantly reduced in all four CD4+ subsets of Type 1 diabetes patients.

The TCR sequence derives from a man younger than 40 with type 1 diabetes. The chain carries TRBV6-5 and TRBJ2-1; unclear D gene. Material for sequencing was naive CD4+ T cells from blood. This CDR3 reads CASSYSYTYNEQFF. The CDR3 DNA reads TGTGCCAGCAGTTACTCTTACACCTACAATGAGCAGTTCTTC.